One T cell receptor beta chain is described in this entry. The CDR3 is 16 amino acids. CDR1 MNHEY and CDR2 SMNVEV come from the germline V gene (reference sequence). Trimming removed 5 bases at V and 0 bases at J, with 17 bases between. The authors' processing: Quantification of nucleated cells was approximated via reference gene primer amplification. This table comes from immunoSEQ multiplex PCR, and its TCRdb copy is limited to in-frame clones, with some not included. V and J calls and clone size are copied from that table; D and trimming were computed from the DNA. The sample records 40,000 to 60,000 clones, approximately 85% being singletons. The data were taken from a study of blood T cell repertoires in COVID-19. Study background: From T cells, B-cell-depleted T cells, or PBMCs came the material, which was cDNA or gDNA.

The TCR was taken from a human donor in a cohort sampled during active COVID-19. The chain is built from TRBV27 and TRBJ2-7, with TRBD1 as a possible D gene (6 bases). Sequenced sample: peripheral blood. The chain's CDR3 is CASSIQQGFPSYEQYF. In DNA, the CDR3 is TGTGCCAGCAGTATACAACAGGGCTTCCCCTCCTACGAGCAGTACTTC.